Detailed here is one T cell receptor (beta chain). No antigen is known for it. PCR primers comprised 60 Vbeta and 13 Jbeta primers. Using immunoSEQ multiplex PCR, the repertoire was profiled, and TCRdb retains in-frame clones only, with some absent. The sample has around 120,000 clones; around 79% are singletons. This sample was included in a study of cytomegalovirus exposure and HLA in healthy donors. Findings of the study overall: Highly shared variants forming one cluster were likely a sequencing artifact.

V gave up 7 bases and J gave up 2 bases, with 6 bases separating them. Germline CDR1 and CDR2: SGHRS and YFSETQ. CDR3 length equals 11 residues. The specimen was PBMCs. The chain uses TRBV5-1 and TRBJ2-5; unclear D gene. This TCR was recovered from a woman aged 40 to 49 in good health and CMV-seronegative. CDR3 sequence (DNA): TGCGCCAGCGGCCATCAAGAGACCCAGTACTTC. Residues: CASGHQETQYF.